What follows are 27 T cell receptor beta chains derived from one specimen sequenced in a study of identical twins. MiXCR, run by TCRdb on the 5' RACE reads, gives a single entry per CDR3 protein. The sample lists approximately 300,000 distinct CDR3 sequences, roughly 8.6% occurring once. The data were also submitted as part of a second study, on yellow fever vaccine responses in identical twins.

The sequencing input was CD8+ T cells sorted from blood. These receptors were collected from a woman under 30 in good health.

This clonotype was counted ten times or more. V is TRBV28 and J is TRBJ2-1; D not certain. In germline, CDR1 is MDHEN, CDR2 SYDVKM. V lost 3 bases to trimming and J lost 9 bases, with 6 bases between them. The CDR3 consists of 11 residues. CDR3 protein: CASSFFGEQFF. The DNA of the CDR3 is TGTGCCAGCAGTTTTTTTGGTGAGCAGTTCTTC. The whole variable domain, filled in from reference TRBV28 and TRBJ2-1, reads DVKVTQSSRYLVKRTGEKVFLECVQDMDHENMFWYRQDPGLGLRLIYFSYDVKMKEKGDIPEGYSVSREKKERFSLILESASTNQTSMYLCASSFFGEQFFGPGTRLTVL.

This clonotype was detected a few times. Since the CDR3 does not end with the conserved phenylalanine or tryptophan, this likely comes from a read error. The chain has TRBV27 and TRBJ2-5; 9 bases fit TRBD1. Trimming cost V 1 base and J 4 bases; bases outside gene matches: 7. The length of the CDR3 is 16 residues. CDR1 MNHEY and CDR2 SMNVEV come from the germline V gene (reference sequence). The CDR3 loop is CASSLLKTGGGETQYL. For the CDR3, the DNA is TGTGCCAGCAGTTTATTGAAGACAGGGGGTGGAGAGACCCAGTACCTC.

This clonotype was seen at least ten times. The chain recombines TRBV7-9 with TRBJ2-3; D may correspond to TRBD1 or TRBD2 (5 bases each). CDR1 and CDR2 from the germline V gene are SEHNR and FQNEAQ (reference sequence). With 2 bases removed from V and 4 bases from J, the gap between germline ends came to 13 bases. The CDR3 has 15 residues. CDR3 bases: TGTGCCAGCAGCTTACCGGGACGGATGGCAGATACGCAGTATTTT. It encodes CASSLPGRMADTQYF.

This clonotype was seen at least ten times. This CDR3 reads CASSRGLANTGELFF. CDR3 bases: TGTGCCAGCAGTCGGGGACTAGCGAACACCGGGGAGCTGTTTTTT. This chain joins TRBV6-1 and TRBJ2-2, with 8 bases lining up with TRBD2. The CDR3 has 15 residues. The junction had 2 bases not matched to a gene; V was cut back by 5 bases and J by 0 bases. CDR1 and CDR2 (germline): MNHNS, SASEGT.

This clonotype was counted ten times or more. The chain is built from TRBV12-3 or TRBV12-4 and TRBJ1-2; 11 bases are shared with TRBD1. CDR3 size: 15 residues. The ends lost 6 bases at V and 3 bases at J; junction bases unmatched: 6. This chain's CDR3 is CASSLGQGGDYGYTF. CDR3 coding DNA: TGTGCCAGCAGCCTGGGACAGGGGGGGGACTATGGCTACACCTTC.

V is TRBV9 and J is TRBJ2-7; 10 bases match TRBD1. CDR1 and CDR2 from the germline V gene are SGDLS and YYNGEE. CDR3 length: 14 residues. V lost 2 bases and J lost 5; bases outside the gene matches: 4. CDR3 sequence (DNA): TGTGCCAGCAGCGTGACAGGGGGCGCGGACGAGCAGTACTTC. Its translation: CASSVTGGADEQYF.

This clonotype was seen a few times. V usage is TRBV5-1 and J usage is TRBJ2-5; TRBD2 matches at 15 bases. The CDR3 sequence is 17 residues long. J was trimmed by 5 bases and V by 4 bases; bases with no gene match: 9. Germline values: CDR1 SGHRS, CDR2 YFSETQ. The CDR3 region is CASSPGTSGRPLETQYF. For the CDR3, the DNA is TGCGCCAGCAGCCCCGGGACTAGCGGGAGGCCCCTTGAGACCCAGTACTTC.

The gene calls are TRBV7-3 and TRBJ2-3, with 7 bases fitting TRBD1. CDR3 length: 16 residues. V lost 4 bases, J lost 3 bases, and 10 bases stayed unmatched. Germline-derived CDR1 and CDR2 are SGHTA and FQGTGA. CDR3: CASSSPTGKSTDTQYF. The CDR3 nucleotides read TGTGCCAGCAGCTCACCGACAGGGAAGAGTACAGATACGCAGTATTTT.

This clonotype was picked up many times. The V and J genes are TRBV12-3 or TRBV12-4 and TRBJ2-5; D unclear. The CDR3 totals 13 residues. Trimming pared 2 bases from V and 5 bases from J, leaving 9 bases between. The CDR3 DNA reads TGTGCCAGCAGTTTATTGGGATGGGAGACCCAGTACTTC. Its protein product is CASSLLGWETQYF.

This chain links TRBV27 with TRBJ2-3; TRBD1 agrees at 7 bases. Germline V gene data show CDR1 as MNHEY and CDR2 as SMNVEV (reference sequence). V lost 3 bases and J lost 7; bases outside the gene matches: 16. The CDR3 runs to 17 residues. CDR3 amino acids: CASSFLSPGGSYHTQYF. CDR3 DNA sequence: TGTGCCAGCAGTTTCCTCTCCCCAGGGGGAAGTTACCATACGCAGTATTTT.

This clonotype appeared a few times. The rearrangement uses TRBV7-9 and TRBJ1-2; no clear D gene. Trimming took off 4 bases at V and 6 bases at J, with 9 bases between the two ends. The CDR3 has 12 amino acids. Germline V gives CDR1 SEHNR, CDR2 FQNEAQ (reference sequence). The CDR3 loop is CASSSALNGYTF. The CDR3 coding sequence is TGTGCCAGCAGCTCCGCATTGAATGGCTACACCTTC.

This clonotype was picked up a small number of times. The chain links TRBV20-1 to TRBJ2-1; D is unclear. V gave up 7 bases and J gave up 3 bases, with 19 bases separating them. The germline CDR1 and CDR2 sequences are DFQATT and SNEGSKA (reference sequence). This CDR3 has 15 residues. CDR3 DNA: TGCAGTGTTAAGGACCCCATCACTATCTACAATGAGCAGTTCTTC. The encoded protein is CSVKDPITIYNEQFF.

This clonotype was recorded at least ten times. The chain combines TRBV5-1 with TRBJ2-1, with D possibly being TRBD1 (5 bases). V lost 4 bases, J lost 5 bases, and 19 bases lay in between. CDR3 size: 16 residues. Looked up from germline, CDR1 is SGHRS and CDR2 is YFSETQ. In DNA, the CDR3 is TGCGCCAGCAGCCCCCCTGCCGGACAAAAGGACAATGAGCAGTTCTTC. Amino acid sequence: CASSPPAGQKDNEQFF.

The table lists this clonotype with a few counts. This sequence joins TRBV29-1 and TRBJ2-3; D is perhaps TRBD1 or TRBD2 (6 bases each). Germline values: CDR1 SQVTM, CDR2 ANQGSEA. The CDR3 spans 13 residues. V was cut by 7 bases and J by 6 bases, with 17 bases left in between. The CDR3 region has the DNA TGCAGCGGCGTGGGGGGCCCTCGGGATACGCAGTATTTT. Amino acid sequence: CSGVGGPRDTQYF.

This chain uses TRBV6-2 or TRBV6-3 with TRBJ2-2; D assignment may be TRBD1 or TRBD2 (6 bases each). This CDR3 is 15 amino acids long. V shed 6 bases and J shed 7 bases, with 18 bases lying between them. Looked up from germline, CDR1 is MNHEY and CDR2 is SVGEGT. CDR3 in amino acids: CASRYQTGRNGELFF. The CDR3 coding sequence is TGTGCCAGCAGGTACCAAACAGGGAGGAACGGGGAGCTGTTTTTT.

This clonotype has ten or more counts. The chain employs TRBV7-9 and TRBJ2-1, with D maybe TRBD1 (5 bases). V lost 4 bases and J 2 bases, leaving 12 bases between the germline ends. The germline CDR1 and CDR2 sequences are SEHNR and FQNEAQ (reference sequence). This CDR3 is 15 amino acids long. CDR3 nucleotides: TGTGCCAGCAGCTCTCCGACAGTAACCTACAATGAGCAGTTCTTC. Encoded protein: CASSSPTVTYNEQFF.

The chain has TRBV7-9 and TRBJ2-7; 8 bases match TRBD1. J gave up 4 bases and V 5 bases, and 10 bases lay outside the gene matches. Germline-derived CDR1 and CDR2 are SEHNR and FQNEAQ (reference sequence). The CDR3 contains 15 residues. The DNA for the CDR3 is TGTGCCAGCAGCACGAGGGACAGGCTTCCATACGAGCAGTACTTC. It encodes CASSTRDRLPYEQYF.

V usage is TRBV27 and J usage is TRBJ2-1; D call uncertain. Trimming left V 4 bases short and J 2 bases short, with 9 bases between. CDR3 length: 14 amino acids. Per germline, CDR1 MNHEY and CDR2 SMNVEV (reference sequence). The CDR3 DNA reads TGTGCCAGCAGTTCGACCAGCACCTACAATGAGCAGTTCTTC. It encodes CASSSTSTYNEQFF.

The gene calls are TRBV7-9 and TRBJ2-5; D remains unclear. Germline-derived CDR1 and CDR2 are SEHNR and FQNEAQ (reference sequence). Trimming removed 1 base at V and 5 bases at J, with 14 bases between. The CDR3 is 15 amino acids. CDR3 bases: TGTGCCAGCAGCTTAGTCTGGAGCAGCGTTGAGACCCAGTACTTC. This codes for CASSLVWSSVETQYF. The full variable domain, rest sourced from reference TRBV7-9 and TRBJ2-5, is DTGVSQNPRHKITKRGQNVTFRCDPISEHNRLYWYRQTLGQGPEFLTYFQNEAQLEKSRLLSDRFSAERPKGSFSTLEIQRTEQGDSAMYLCASSLVWSSVETQYFGPGTRLLVL.

In its sample, this clonotype was seen a few times. The chain combines TRBV7-2 with TRBJ2-1; 7 nucleotides match TRBD2. CDR3 length equals 17 residues. V shed 5 bases and J 0 bases; nucleotides not matched to a gene: 10. CDR1 is SGHTA, CDR2 FQGNSA, per germline. This CDR3 reads CASSPRLAGTSYNEQFF. CDR3 in DNA: TGTGCCAGCAGCCCGAGACTAGCAGGAACCTCCTACAATGAGCAGTTCTTC.

This sequence joins TRBV7-9 and TRBJ2-1, with 8 bases identical to TRBD2. The V and J ends lost 4 bases and 14 bases, in that order; junction bases with no gene match: 10. Germline CDR1 SEHNR, CDR2 FQNEAQ (reference sequence). The CDR3 sequence is 13 residues long. Written as DNA, the CDR3 is TGTGCCAGCAGCTGGACCCCGGGGCGGGAGGAGTTCTTC. Translating it yields CASSWTPGREEFF.

This clonotype was counted between two and nine times. The CDR3 nucleotides are TGCAGTGCTAGAAACGGGGGCGAGCAGTACTTC. Protein product: CSARNGGEQYF. The chain links TRBV20-1 to TRBJ2-7, with a tentative D call TRBD2 (6 bases). V was cut by 2 bases and J by 6 bases, with 8 bases left in between. CDR1 and CDR2 from the germline V gene are DFQATT and SNEGSKA (reference sequence). The CDR3 is 11 amino acids.

This clonotype was seen only a few times. This chain uses TRBV15 with TRBJ1-6; D is unresolved. Trimming cost V 0 bases and J 4 bases, with 7 bases left between them. Per the germline V gene, CDR1 is LNHNV and CDR2 is YYDKDF (reference sequence). This CDR3 has 15 residues. CDR3 sequence (DNA): TGTGCCACCAGCAGAGATCGGAATTATAATTCACCCCTCCACTTT. This gives the protein CATSRDRNYNSPLHF. The full variable domain, with the rest looked up from reference TRBV15 and TRBJ1-6, is DAMVIQNPRYQVTQFGKPVTLSCSQTLNHNVMYWYQQKSSQAPKLLFHYYDKDFNNEADTPDNFQSRRPNTSFCFLDIRSPGLGDTAMYLCATSRDRNYNSPLHFGNGTRLTVT.

The CDR3 nucleotides read TGTGCCAGCAGCTCGCTCCCAGGACCAAGCAATGAGCAGTTCTTC. Protein product: CASSSLPGPSNEQFF. The chain carries TRBV11-3 and TRBJ2-1; D ambiguous. Trimming pared 4 bases from V and 6 bases from J, leaving 16 bases between. The CDR3 has 15 amino acids. Germline V gene sequence: CDR1 SGHNT, CDR2 YENEEA.

A few counts support this clonotype. This chain uses TRBV6-5 with TRBJ2-1, with TRBD1 identical over 8 bases. The length of the CDR3 is 12 residues. Germline V gene lookup returns CDR1 MNHEY and CDR2 SVGAGI. V lost 5 bases to trimming and J lost 13 bases; unmatched junction nucleotides: 7. The CDR3 sequence: CASSQDRVAQFF. DNA for the CDR3: TGTGCCAGCAGTCAGGACAGGGTAGCTCAGTTCTTC.

The J gene is TRBJ2-1, the V gene TRBV4-2; D not resolved. V was clipped by 0 bases and J by 6 bases, with 6 bases between them. CDR1 and CDR2 (germline): LGHNA, YNFKEQ. The CDR3 extends over 13 amino acids. CDR3 sequence reads: CASSQDAANEQFF. CDR3 nucleotides: TGTGCCAGCAGCCAAGATGCTGCCAATGAGCAGTTCTTC.

This clonotype was seen many times. This rearrangement joins TRBV4-1 to TRBJ2-1; D call uncertain. Germline assignment: CDR1 MGHRA and CDR2 YSYEKL. V dropped 2 bases and J dropped 3 bases, with 5 bases sitting between them. This CDR3 is 13 amino acids long. The CDR3 nucleotides are TGCGCCAGCAGCCAACGGCACTACAATGAGCAGTTCTTC. This sequence encodes CASSQRHYNEQFF.